The rows below give T cell receptor beta chains drawn from one sample of a study of CD8+ T cells in alopecia areata. Here immunoSEQ multiplex PCR was the method, and the copy in TCRdb shows in-frame clones only, minus some. Of about 160,000 clones in the sample, over 70% are singletons; the top ten hold approximately 15%. Sequenced here: CD8+ T cells sorted from blood, sampled at week 0. These receptor sequences come from a human donor with alopecia areata. Each CDR3 is given with its conserved first and last residue. The order of the fields is V gene, D gene, clone size, J gene, CDR3 DNA, CDR3 protein. D genes are given only for firm matches. The size entry is marked missing in some rows and otherwise reads once, few, many or a size class.

TRBV29-1	.	.	TRBJ1-2	TGCAGCGTGTATACAAACGGGGCAGAAGGATATGGCTACACCTTC	CSVYTNGAEGYGYTF
TRBV6-6	TRBD2	.	TRBJ2-7	TGTGCCAGCAGCGCCCACGGGCCCTCCGGGGGGGAGCAGTACTTC	CASSAHGPSGGEQYF
TRBV4-2	.	.	TRBJ2-1	TGTGCCAGCAGCATCGGATACAATGAGCAGTTCTTC	CASSIGYNEQFF
TRBV5-4	.	.	TRBJ1-1	TGTGCCAGCAGCTTGGGCTATGGGGGGGACGCGGCTTTCTTT	CASSLGYGGDAAFF
TRBV2	TRBD1	.	TRBJ2-7	TGTGCCAGCAGTGAAGCGGTAGGGACAGGGAGCTACGAGCAGTACTTC	CASSEAVGTGSYEQYF
TRBV5-1	TRBD2	.	TRBJ2-1	TGCGCCAGCAGCGTGGGACTAGCGGGAGCCAATGAGCAGTTCTTC	CASSVGLAGANEQFF
TRBV6-4	.	once	TRBJ2-1	TGTGCCAGCAGTTCTTACCCGAGCTCCTACAATGAGCAGTTCTTC	CASSSYPSSYNEQFF
TRBV5-6	TRBD2	once	TRBJ2-1	TGTGCCAGCAGCTTAGCGGGAGGGGGTGTGAATGAGCAGTTCTTC	CASSLAGGGVNEQFF
TRBV7-9	.	.	TRBJ2-3	TGTGCCAGCAGCCTTAGACGGACTTCCACAGATACGCAGTATTTT	CASSLRRTSTDTQYF
TRBV9	.	.	TRBJ2-4	TGTGCCAGCAGCGCCGAGTCGGGGGCGGAAAACATTCAGTACTTC	CASSAESGAENIQYF
TRBV6-1	.	.	TRBJ2-3	TGTGCCAGCAGTTGGTCAGGGGAAGCGGATACGCAGTATTTT	CASSWSGEADTQYF
TRBV5-5	.	.	TRBJ1-6	TGTGCCAGCAGCCCTGGGGCAGGACGGTGGAATTCACCCCTCCACTTT	CASSPGAGRWNSPLHF
TRBV5-6	TRBD2	.	TRBJ2-7	TGTGCCAGCAGCTCCATGGGACTAGCGGCCTCCTACGAGCAGTACTTC	CASSSMGLAASYEQYF
TRBV29-1	TRBD1	.	TRBJ2-7	TGCAGCGTTGAGACAGGGGGCTACGAGCAGTACTTC	CSVETGGYEQYF
TRBV5-1	TRBD1	.	TRBJ2-2	TGCGCCAGCAGCCGCGGACAGGGTGAAGGCGGGGAGCTGTTTTTT	CASSRGQGEGGELFF
TRBV7-9	.	few	TRBJ2-3	TGTGCCAGCATCTGGCGGGCCGAGAATGAGTATACGCAGTATTTT	CASIWRAENEYTQYF
TRBV6-1	.	.	TRBJ2-7	TGTGCCAGCATTAATCTGGTGAGCTCCTACGAGCAGTACTTC	CASINLVSSYEQYF
TRBV7-2	.	.	TRBJ2-1	TGTGCCAGCAGCCCCCGCGGACGGGAGTTCAACAATGAGCAGTTCTTC	CASSPRGREFNNEQFF
TRBV10-2	TRBD2	once	TRBJ2-5	TGCGCCAGCACGCTAGCGGGAGAGACCCAGTACTTC	CASTLAGETQYF
TRBV6-7	TRBD1	once	TRBJ1-2	TGTGCCAGCAGTTGCTCCCGTTTGGACAGGGCGAACTATGGCTACACCTTC	CASSCSRLDRANYGYTF
TRBV7-9	.	once	TRBJ1-1	TGTGCCAGCAGCCCAAGACCTGGGCAGGCGAACACTGAAGCTTTCTTT	CASSPRPGQANTEAFF
TRBV29-1	.	once	TRBJ2-1	TGCAGCGTTGAAAGGAGACACAATGAGCAGTTCTTC	CSVERRHNEQFF
TRBV5-1	TRBD1	.	TRBJ2-3	TGCGCCAGCAGCTTAGGACAGGGGGTGCAAGATACGCAGTATTTT	CASSLGQGVQDTQYF
TRBV9	.	.	TRBJ1-1	TGTGCCAGCAGCAAGCCATCTGAGGCCCCACCCCGGGGCAGGGACACTGAAGCTTTCTTT	CASSKPSEAPPRGRDTEAFF
TRBV19	.	.	TRBJ2-7	TGTGCCAGTAGTATTAGGCAGGGAGCCTACGAGCAGTACTTC	CASSIRQGAYEQYF
TRBV14	.	.	TRBJ2-7	TGTGCCAGCAGCCCCACTGGGCCCTACGAGCAGTACTTC	CASSPTGPYEQYF
TRBV15	.	.	TRBJ1-1	TGTGCCACCACTCAAGCGGAACGGTTGAACACTGAAGCTTTCTTT	CATTQAERLNTEAFF
TRBV7-9	.	.	TRBJ2-7	TGTGCCAGCAGCCTAACACCGAGGGAGCAGTACTTC	CASSLTPREQYF
TRBV27	.	once	TRBJ2-7	TGTGCCAACAGTCCGGCGGGTTCCGGGAATTACGAGCAGTACTTC	CANSPAGSGNYEQYF
TRBV11-2	.	.	TRBJ2-7	TGTGCCAGCAGCTTAGTAGTGGGCCCCGAGCAGTACTTC	CASSLVVGPEQYF
TRBV2	.	once	TRBJ2-7	TGTGCCAGCGACGGGAGCTCCTACGAGCAGTACTTC	CASDGSSYEQYF
TRBV29-1	.	.	TRBJ1-1	TGCAGCGTCTTTTGGGGGGGGGTAGCTGAAGCTTTCTTT	CSVFWGGVAEAFF
TRBV11-2	.	.	TRBJ2-7	TGTGCCAGCAGCTTAGTCGGCGGGGAATTCTACGAGCAGTACTTC	CASSLVGGEFYEQYF
TRBV29-1	.	.	TRBJ2-7	TGCAGCGTTGTTGTCAGGGGCGACTACGAGCAGTACTTC	CSVVVRGDYEQYF
TRBV7-6	.	once	TRBJ1-2	TGTGCCAGCAGCCCAAATGAGGGGGGGAACTATGGCTACACCTTC	CASSPNEGGNYGYTF
TRBV4-1	.	.	TRBJ1-1	TGCGCCAGCAGGGTGGGTGGGGGCACTGAAGCTTTCTTT	CASRVGGGTEAFF
TRBV7-3	.	once	TRBJ2-2	TGTGCCAGCAGGGGGCCGAACACCGGGGAGCTGTTTTTT	CASRGPNTGELFF
TRBV6-5	TRBD1	.	TRBJ1-2	TGTGCCAGCAGTTACTCCCCTTTTCAGGGGGCGGATGGCTACACCTTC	CASSYSPFQGADGYTF
TRBV19	.	few	TRBJ2-6	TGTGCCAGTAGTATGGTTATGTCTGGGGCCAACGTCCTGACTTTC	CASSMVMSGANVLTF
TRBV29-1	TRBD1	.	TRBJ2-1	TGCAGCGTCAGGACAGGGGGCGGCTATGAGCAGTTCTTC	CSVRTGGGYEQFF
TRBV29-1	TRBD1	.	TRBJ2-7	TGCAGCGCAAGACAGGGGGGATACGAGCAGTACTTC	CSARQGGYEQYF
TRBV7-2	.	.	TRBJ1-3	TGTGCCAGCAGCTTAGTTGGAGGGGACAACTCTGGAAACACCATATATTTT	CASSLVGGDNSGNTIYF
TRBV4-1	TRBD1	.	TRBJ2-7	TGCGCCAGCAGCCAAGAACCCCGGGACAGCCCTTACGAGCAGTACTTC	CASSQEPRDSPYEQYF
TRBV5-4	TRBD1	few	TRBJ2-7	TGTGCCAGCACCTATGGGGGACAGGGCGTCGAGCAGTACTTC	CASTYGGQGVEQYF
TRBV10-2	.	.	TRBJ2-5	TGCGCCAGCAGAGAGAGGGGAGAGACCCAGTACTTC	CASRERGETQYF
TRBV10-3	.	.	TRBJ2-7	TGTGCCATCAGTGATTCGGGTTACGAGCAGTACTTC	CAISDSGYEQYF
TRBV7-6	.	.	TRBJ2-2	TGTGCCAGCAGCTTAGGCAGTCCCGGGGAGCTGTTTTTT	CASSLGSPGELFF
TRBV9	.	.	TRBJ2-5	TGTGCCAGCAGCGTATATGGAGGGGCAGGAGAGACCCAGTACTTC	CASSVYGGAGETQYF
TRBV29-1	.	.	TRBJ2-7	TGCAGCGTCCCCAGGGGCTCGACGCCCGGCGAGCAGTACTTC	CSVPRGSTPGEQYF
TRBV19	.	.	TRBJ1-5	TGTGCCAGTAGTATTTGGGGCTCCGATCAGCCCCAGCATTTT	CASSIWGSDQPQHF
TRBV5-4	.	.	TRBJ1-1	TGTGCCAGCAGCTTGGTTAGCGACTACATGAACACTGAAGCTTTCTTT	CASSLVSDYMNTEAFF
TRBV7-8	.	.	TRBJ2-3	TGTGCCAGCAGCACATACAGTAGCACAGATACGCAGTATTTT	CASSTYSSTDTQYF
TRBV7-9	.	.	TRBJ2-7	TGTGCCAGCAGCTTAGCAAGCAGACCTTACGAGCAGTACTTC	CASSLASRPYEQYF
TRBV25-1	.	.	TRBJ2-1	TGTGCCAGCAGTCATCAGTCGGGGTTTTACAATGAGCAGTTCTTC	CASSHQSGFYNEQFF
TRBV21-1	.	.	TRBJ2-5	TGTGCCAGCAGCATGAGGATTACTCTAGAAGAGACCCAGTACTTC	CASSMRITLEETQYF
TRBV7-9	.	.	TRBJ2-3	TGTGCCAGCAGCTCGGTAGAGAACCTAGCCACAGATACGCAGTATTTT	CASSSVENLATDTQYF
TRBV4-1	TRBD1	once	TRBJ2-7	TGCGCCAGCAGTCCGACAGGGGAAGAGCAGTACTTC	CASSPTGEEQYF
TRBV11-2	.	.	TRBJ2-3	TGTGCCAGCAGCCCGGAGTGGAGGGGCACAGATACGCAGTATTTT	CASSPEWRGTDTQYF
TRBV7-9	.	few	TRBJ2-3	TGTGCCAGCAGCCCCCCAACCGGCTTTACAGATACGCAGTATTTT	CASSPPTGFTDTQYF